This TCR beta chain stems from a study of blood T cell repertoires in COVID-19. The CDR3 runs 13 residues. Per germline, CDR1 KGHDR and CDR2 SFDVKD. V was trimmed by 12 bases and J by 3 bases, leaving 16 bases between them. This clone was counted a few times. Libraries were prepared by immunoSEQ multiplex PCR; TCRdb keeps only in-frame clonotypes and omits some of them. The sample has around 160,000 clones, roughly 89% seen once. The V call is TRBV24-1, the J call TRBJ1-2, with D possibly matching TRBD1 (6 bases). The source is a woman between 45 and 60 years old who had been exposed to COVID-19. The sample was PBMCs or T cells enriched from blood (not recorded which). The CDR3 region has the DNA TGTGCCTCTCACTCTACAGGGTACTATGGCTACACCTTC. It encodes CASHSTGYYGYTF.